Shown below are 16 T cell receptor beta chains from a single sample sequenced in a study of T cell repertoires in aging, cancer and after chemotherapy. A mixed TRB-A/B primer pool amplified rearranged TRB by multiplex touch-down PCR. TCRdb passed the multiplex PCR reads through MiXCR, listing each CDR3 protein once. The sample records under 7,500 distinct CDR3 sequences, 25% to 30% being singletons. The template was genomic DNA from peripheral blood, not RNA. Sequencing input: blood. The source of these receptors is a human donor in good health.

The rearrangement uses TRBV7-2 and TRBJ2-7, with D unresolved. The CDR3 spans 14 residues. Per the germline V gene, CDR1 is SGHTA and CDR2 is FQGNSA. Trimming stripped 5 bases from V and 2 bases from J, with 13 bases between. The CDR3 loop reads CASSQPTNTYEQYF. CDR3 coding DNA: TGTGCCAGCAGCCAACCGACCAACACCTACGAGCAGTACTTC.

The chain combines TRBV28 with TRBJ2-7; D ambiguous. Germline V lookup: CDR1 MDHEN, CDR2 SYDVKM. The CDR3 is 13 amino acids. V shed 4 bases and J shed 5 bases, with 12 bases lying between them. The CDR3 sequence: CASSSHPQNEQYF. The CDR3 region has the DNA TGTGCCAGCAGTTCGCATCCCCAGAACGAGCAGTACTTC.

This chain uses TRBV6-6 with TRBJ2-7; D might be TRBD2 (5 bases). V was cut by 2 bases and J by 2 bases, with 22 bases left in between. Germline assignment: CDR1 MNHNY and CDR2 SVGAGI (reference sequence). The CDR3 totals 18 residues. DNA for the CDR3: TGTGCCAGCAGTTACCCCCCCACGAGGGCAGGTCAACCCTACGAGCAGTACTTC. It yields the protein CASSYPPTRAGQPYEQYF.

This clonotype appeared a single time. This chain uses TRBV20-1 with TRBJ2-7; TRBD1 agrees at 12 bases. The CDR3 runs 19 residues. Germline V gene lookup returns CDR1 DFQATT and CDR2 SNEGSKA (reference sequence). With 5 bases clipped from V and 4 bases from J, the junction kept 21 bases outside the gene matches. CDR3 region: CSAEIFLGTGGARGYEQYF. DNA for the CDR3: TGCAGTGCTGAGATCTTCCTAGGGACAGGGGGCGCGAGGGGTTACGAGCAGTACTTC.

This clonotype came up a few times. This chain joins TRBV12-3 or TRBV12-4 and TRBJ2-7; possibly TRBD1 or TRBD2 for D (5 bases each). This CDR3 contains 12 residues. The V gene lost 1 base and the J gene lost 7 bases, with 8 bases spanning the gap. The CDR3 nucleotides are TGTGCCAGCAGTTTAGGAGGGGCAGAGCAGTACTTC. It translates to CASSLGGAEQYF.

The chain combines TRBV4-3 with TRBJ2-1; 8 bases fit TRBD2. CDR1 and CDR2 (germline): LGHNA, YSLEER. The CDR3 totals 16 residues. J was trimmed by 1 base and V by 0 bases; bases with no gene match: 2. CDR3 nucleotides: TGCGCCAGCAGCCAAGAGCCGGGAGGGTCCTACAATGAGCAGTTCTTC. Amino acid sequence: CASSQEPGGSYNEQFF.

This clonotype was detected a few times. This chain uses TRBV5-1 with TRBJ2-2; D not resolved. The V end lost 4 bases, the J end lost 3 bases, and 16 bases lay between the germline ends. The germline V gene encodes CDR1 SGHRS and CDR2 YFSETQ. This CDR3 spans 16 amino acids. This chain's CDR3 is CASSPAGRSYTGELFF. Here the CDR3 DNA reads TGCGCCAGCAGCCCGGCCGGCAGATCCTACACCGGGGAGCTGTTTTTT.

The DNA of the CDR3 is TGCAGTGCTAGAGAGAGGGGACTAGCGGAGTACTTC. It translates to CSARERGLAEYF. The chain combines TRBV20-1 with TRBJ2-7, with 11 bases fitting TRBD2. Germline V lookup: CDR1 DFQATT, CDR2 SNEGSKA (reference sequence). This CDR3 contains 12 residues. V lost 0 bases and J lost 11; bases outside the gene matches: 3.

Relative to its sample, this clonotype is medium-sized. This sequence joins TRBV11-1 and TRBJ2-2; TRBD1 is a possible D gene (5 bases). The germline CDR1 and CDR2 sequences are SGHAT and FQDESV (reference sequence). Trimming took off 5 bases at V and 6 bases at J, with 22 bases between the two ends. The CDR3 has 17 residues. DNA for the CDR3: TGTGCCAGCAGCCCTCCCAGGGCGTTAGGAAGTGCCGGGGAGCTGTTTTTT. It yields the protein CASSPPRALGSAGELFF.

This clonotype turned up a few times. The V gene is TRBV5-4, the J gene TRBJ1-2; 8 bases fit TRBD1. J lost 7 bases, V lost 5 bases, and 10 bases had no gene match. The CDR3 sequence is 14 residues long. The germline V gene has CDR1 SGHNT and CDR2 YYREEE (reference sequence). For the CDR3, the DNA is TGTGCCAGCAGAGCTCCGGGACAGGCCCCTGGCTACACCTTC. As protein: CASRAPGQAPGYTF.

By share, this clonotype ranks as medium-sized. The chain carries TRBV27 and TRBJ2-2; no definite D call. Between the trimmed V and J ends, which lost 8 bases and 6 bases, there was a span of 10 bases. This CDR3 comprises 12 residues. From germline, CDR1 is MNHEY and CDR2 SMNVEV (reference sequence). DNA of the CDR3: TGTGCCAGCCGAGGCTACGCCGGGGAGCTGTTTTTT. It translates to CASRGYAGELFF.

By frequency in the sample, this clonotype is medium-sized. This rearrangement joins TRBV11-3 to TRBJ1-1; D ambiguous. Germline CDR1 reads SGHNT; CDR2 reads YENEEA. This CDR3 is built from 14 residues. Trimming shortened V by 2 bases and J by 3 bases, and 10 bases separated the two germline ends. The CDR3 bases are TGTGCCAGCAGCTTATCGGCGCTTCACACTGAAGCTTTCTTT. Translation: CASSLSALHTEAFF. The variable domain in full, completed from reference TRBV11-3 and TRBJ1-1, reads EAGVVQSPRYKIIEKKQPVAFWCNPISGHNTLYWYLQNLGQGPELLIRYENEEAVDDSQLPKDRFSAERLKGVDSTLKIQPAELGDSAVYLCASSLSALHTEAFFGQGTRLTVV.

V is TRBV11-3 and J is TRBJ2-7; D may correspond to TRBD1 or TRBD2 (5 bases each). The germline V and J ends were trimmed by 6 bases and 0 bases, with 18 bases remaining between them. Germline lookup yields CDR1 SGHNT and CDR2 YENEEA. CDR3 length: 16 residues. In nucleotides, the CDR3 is TGTGCCAGCAGGAAAACCTCCGGGACGGCCTCCTACGAGCAGTACTTC. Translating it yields CASRKTSGTASYEQYF.

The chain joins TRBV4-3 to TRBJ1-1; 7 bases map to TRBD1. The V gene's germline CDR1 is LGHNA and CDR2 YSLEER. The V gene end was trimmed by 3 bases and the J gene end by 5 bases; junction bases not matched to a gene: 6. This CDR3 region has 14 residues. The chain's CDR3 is CASSQDRSQTEAFF. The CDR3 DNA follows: TGCGCCAGCAGCCAGGACAGGAGTCAGACTGAAGCTTTCTTT.

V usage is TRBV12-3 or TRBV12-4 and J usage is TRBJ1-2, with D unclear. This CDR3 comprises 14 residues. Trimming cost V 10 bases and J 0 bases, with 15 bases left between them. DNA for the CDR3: TGTGCCACCTCCTTGACCGGGACTAACTATGGCTACACCTTC. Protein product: CATSLTGTNYGYTF.

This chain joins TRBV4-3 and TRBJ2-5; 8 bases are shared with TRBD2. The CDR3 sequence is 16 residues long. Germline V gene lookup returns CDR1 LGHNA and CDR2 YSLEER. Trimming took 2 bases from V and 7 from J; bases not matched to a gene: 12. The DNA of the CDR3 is TGCGCCAGCAGCCAAACTAGAACGGGACTAGGGTGGACCCAGTACTTC. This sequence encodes CASSQTRTGLGWTQYF.